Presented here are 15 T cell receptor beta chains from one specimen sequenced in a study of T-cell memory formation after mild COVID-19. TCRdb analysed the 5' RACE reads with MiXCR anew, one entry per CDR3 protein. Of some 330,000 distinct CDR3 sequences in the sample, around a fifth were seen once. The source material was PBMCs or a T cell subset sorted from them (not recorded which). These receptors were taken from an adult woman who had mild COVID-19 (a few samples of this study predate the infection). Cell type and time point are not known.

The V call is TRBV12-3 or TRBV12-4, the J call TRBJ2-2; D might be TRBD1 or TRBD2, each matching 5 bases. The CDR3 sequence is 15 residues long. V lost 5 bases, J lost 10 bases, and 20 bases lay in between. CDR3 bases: TGTGCCAGCAGTACCGGGACGGCTACTCCGAAGGAGCTGTTTTTT. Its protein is CASSTGTATPKELFF.

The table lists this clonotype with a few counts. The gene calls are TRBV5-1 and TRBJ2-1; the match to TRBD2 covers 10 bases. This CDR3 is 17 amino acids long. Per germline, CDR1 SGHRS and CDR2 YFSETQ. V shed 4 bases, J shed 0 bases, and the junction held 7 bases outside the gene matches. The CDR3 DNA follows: TGCGCCAGCAGCAAGACTAGCGGGTTGAGCTCCTACAATGAGCAGTTCTTC. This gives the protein CASSKTSGLSSYNEQFF.

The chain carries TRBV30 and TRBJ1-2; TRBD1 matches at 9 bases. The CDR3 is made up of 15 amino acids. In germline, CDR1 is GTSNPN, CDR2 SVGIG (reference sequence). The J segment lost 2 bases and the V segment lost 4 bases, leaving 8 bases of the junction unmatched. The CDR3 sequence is CAWTPPGTGNYGYTF. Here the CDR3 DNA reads TGTGCCTGGACTCCCCCCGGGACAGGGAACTATGGCTACACCTTC.

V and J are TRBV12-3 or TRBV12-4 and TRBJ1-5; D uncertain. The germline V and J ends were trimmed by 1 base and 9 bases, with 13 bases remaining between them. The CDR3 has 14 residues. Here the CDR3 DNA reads TGTGCCAGCAGTTTAGGGGGTATGGTAGGGCCCCAGCATTTT. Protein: CASSLGGMVGPQHF.

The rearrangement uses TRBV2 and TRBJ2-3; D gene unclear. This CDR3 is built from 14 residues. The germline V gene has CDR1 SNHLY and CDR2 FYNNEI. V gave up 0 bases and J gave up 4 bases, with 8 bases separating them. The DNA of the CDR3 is TGTGCCAGCAGTGAAGCGGGTTGGGCAGATACGCAGTATTTT. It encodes CASSEAGWADTQYF. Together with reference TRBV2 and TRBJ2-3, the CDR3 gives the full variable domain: EPEVTQTPSHQVTQMGQEVILRCVPISNHLYFYWYRQILGQKVEFLVSFYNNEISEKSEIFDDQFSVERPDGSNFTLKIRSTKLEDSAMYFCASSEAGWADTQYFGPGTRLTVL.

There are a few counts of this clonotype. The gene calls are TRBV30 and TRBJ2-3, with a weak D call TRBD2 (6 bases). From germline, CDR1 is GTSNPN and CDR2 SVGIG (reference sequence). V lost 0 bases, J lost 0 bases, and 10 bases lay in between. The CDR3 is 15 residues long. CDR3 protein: CAWSVMRGSTDTQYF. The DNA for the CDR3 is TGTGCCTGGAGTGTAATGCGGGGTAGCACAGATACGCAGTATTTT.

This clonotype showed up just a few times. The CDR3 here is CASSFVQYGYTF. The CDR3 DNA is TGTGCCAGCAGCTTTGTACAGTATGGCTACACCTTC. The chain has TRBV7-2 and TRBJ1-2; D gene uncertain. The V end was cut by 3 bases, the J end by 5 bases, with 7 bases between. CDR1 and CDR2 from the germline V gene are SGHTA and FQGNSA. This CDR3 has 12 amino acids.

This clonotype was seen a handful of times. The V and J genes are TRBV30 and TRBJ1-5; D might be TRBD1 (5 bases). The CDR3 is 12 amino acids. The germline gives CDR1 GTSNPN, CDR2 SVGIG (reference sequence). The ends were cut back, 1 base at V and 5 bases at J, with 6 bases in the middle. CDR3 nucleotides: TGTGCCTGGAGTGGGGACCATCAGCCCCAGCATTTT. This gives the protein CAWSGDHQPQHF.

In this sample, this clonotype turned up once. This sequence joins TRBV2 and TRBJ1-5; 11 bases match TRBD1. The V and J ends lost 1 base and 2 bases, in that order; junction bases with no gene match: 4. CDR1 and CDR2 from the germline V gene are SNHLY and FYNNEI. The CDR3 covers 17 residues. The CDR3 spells CASSEGWTGGGNQPQHF. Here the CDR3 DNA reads TGTGCCAGCAGTGAAGGATGGACAGGGGGCGGCAATCAGCCCCAGCATTTT. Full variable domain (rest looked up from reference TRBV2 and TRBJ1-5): EPEVTQTPSHQVTQMGQEVILRCVPISNHLYFYWYRQILGQKVEFLVSFYNNEISEKSEIFDDQFSVERPDGSNFTLKIRSTKLEDSAMYFCASSEGWTGGGNQPQHFGDGTRLSIL.

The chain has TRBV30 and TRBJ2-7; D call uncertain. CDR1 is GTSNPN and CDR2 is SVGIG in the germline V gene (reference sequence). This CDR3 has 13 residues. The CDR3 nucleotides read TGTGCTGAGAACAAAGAAGCCTCCTACGAGCAGTACTTC. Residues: CAENKEASYEQYF.

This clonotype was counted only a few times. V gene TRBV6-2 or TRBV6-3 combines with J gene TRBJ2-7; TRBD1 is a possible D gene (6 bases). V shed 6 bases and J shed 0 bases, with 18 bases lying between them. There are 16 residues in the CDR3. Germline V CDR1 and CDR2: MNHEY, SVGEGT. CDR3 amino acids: CASSGKQGSFSYEQYF. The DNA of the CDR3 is TGTGCCAGCAGCGGCAAACAGGGCTCTTTCTCCTACGAGCAGTACTTC.

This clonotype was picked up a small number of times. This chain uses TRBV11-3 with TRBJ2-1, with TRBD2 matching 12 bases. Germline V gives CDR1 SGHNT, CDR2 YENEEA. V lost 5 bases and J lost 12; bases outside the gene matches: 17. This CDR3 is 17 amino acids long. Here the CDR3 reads CASSTRSGLAGQMGQFF. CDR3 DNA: TGTGCCAGCAGCACCCGATCGGGACTAGCGGGCCAGATGGGGCAGTTCTTC.

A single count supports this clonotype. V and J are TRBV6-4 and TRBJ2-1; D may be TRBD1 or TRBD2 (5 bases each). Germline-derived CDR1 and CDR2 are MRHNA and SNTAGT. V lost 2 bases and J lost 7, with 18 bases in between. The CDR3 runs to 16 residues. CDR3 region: CASSDRATWGFNEQFF. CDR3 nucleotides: TGTGCCAGCAGTGACCGAGCGACTTGGGGGTTTAATGAGCAGTTCTTC.

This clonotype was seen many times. This CDR3 is CASSSSSYNEQFF. CDR3 coding DNA: TGTGCCAGCAGCTCGAGCTCCTACAATGAGCAGTTCTTC. The chain combines TRBV7-3 with TRBJ2-1; D gene uncertain. CDR1 and CDR2 from the germline V gene are SGHTA and FQGTGA. The CDR3 loop spans 13 amino acids. V was trimmed by 4 bases and J by 0 bases, leaving 4 bases between them.

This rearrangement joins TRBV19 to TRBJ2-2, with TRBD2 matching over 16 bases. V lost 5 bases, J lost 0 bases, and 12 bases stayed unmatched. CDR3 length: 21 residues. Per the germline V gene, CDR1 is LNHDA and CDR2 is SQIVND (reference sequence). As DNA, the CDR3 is TGTGCCAGTAGTGCCCCAGGGACTAGCGGGAGGGCAGGCGCGAACACCGGGGAGCTGTTTTTT. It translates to CASSAPGTSGRAGANTGELFF.